This TCR beta chain originates from a study of blood T cell repertoires in COVID-19. Study information: Sources were T cells, B-cell-depleted T cells, or PBMCs; the material itself was cDNA or gDNA.

In the study's own analysis: Amplification of reference gene primers provided the estimated nucleated cell counts. Profiled with immunoSEQ multiplex PCR; TCRdb holds only in-frame clones, not every one. V, J and clone size were drawn from that table, and D and trimming were deduced from the DNA. This sample has under 40,000 clones, with 89% found just once. CDR1 and CDR2 from the germline V gene are MNHEY and SVGAGI. J lost 5 bases, V lost 6 bases, and 6 bases had no gene match. This CDR3 is 13 amino acids long. The sequenced sample was peripheral blood. This clonotype originated in a human donor in a cohort sampled during active COVID-19. The rearrangement joins TRBV6-5 to TRBJ2-7; 8 bases line up with TRBD1. The CDR3 sequence: CASSRQGFNEQYF. CDR3 coding DNA: TGTGCCAGCAGCAGACAGGGGTTCAACGAGCAGTACTTC.